These T cell receptor beta chains were read from a single sample in a study of early T cells in non-severe SARS-CoV-2 infection. Via MiXCR, TCRdb re-called the 5' RACE reads, giving one row per CDR3 protein. The data show some 30,000 distinct CDR3 sequences, with around 4% seen just once and 5.5% to 6% held by the top ten. Sequenced sample: whole blood. These receptor sequences come from an adult who was a healthcare worker with PCR-confirmed SARS-CoV-2 infection or an uninfected control (not recorded which). CDR3s include the opening cysteine and the closing phenylalanine or tryptophan. The D gene is left open where the match is weak. Clone size appears in some rows only: once, few, many, or a class for an expanded clone.

V: TRBV6-2/TRBV6-3; size: many; D: TRBD1; J: TRBJ2-2; DNA: TGTGCCATCGAGGGGACAGGGGGCTCCGGGGAGCTGTTTTTT; CDR3: CAIEGTGGSGELFF
V: TRBV7-6; size: many; D: NA; J: TRBJ2-5; DNA: TGTGCCAGCAGCTTAGTAGGAGGGACAGTACAAGAGACCCAGTACTTC; CDR3: CASSLVGGTVQETQYF
V: TRBV24-1; size: many; D: TRBD2; J: TRBJ2-1; DNA: TGTGCCACCAGTGATTCCGGGACTAGCGGTTACAATGAGCAGTTCTTC; CDR3: CATSDSGTSGYNEQFF
V: TRBV5-6; size: many; D: TRBD2; J: TRBJ2-5; DNA: TGTGCCAGCAGCCCCCCGGGGGGGTCCGAAGAGACCCAGTACTTC; CDR3: CASSPPGGSEETQYF
V: TRBV29-1; size: many; D: TRBD1; J: TRBJ1-3; DNA: TGCAGCGTTGAAGGGACAGGGGGAAACACCATATATTTT; CDR3: CSVEGTGGNTIYF
V: TRBV7-9; size: many; D: TRBD2; J: TRBJ2-1; DNA: TGTGCCAGCAGTCCGACTAGCGGGAGCTACAATGAGCAGTTCTTC; CDR3: CASSPTSGSYNEQFF
V: TRBV18; size: many; D: TRBD1; J: TRBJ2-7; DNA: TGTGCCAGCTCACGACAGGGAAGCTCCTACGAGCAGTACTTC; CDR3: CASSRQGSSYEQYF
V: TRBV5-1; size: many; D: NA; J: TRBJ2-5; DNA: TGCGCCAGCAGCTTAACAGTGACCCAAGAGACCCAGTACTTC; CDR3: CASSLTVTQETQYF
V: TRBV29-1; size: few; D: TRBD2; J: TRBJ2-7; DNA: TGCAGCGCCCGGGGGGGGAGCCACGAGCAGTACTTC; CDR3: CSARGGSHEQYF
V: TRBV18; size: few; D: NA; J: TRBJ2-7; DNA: TGTGCCACCAATTCAGCAGGTTCCTACGAGCAGTACTTC; CDR3: CATNSAGSYEQYF
V: TRBV9; size: many; D: TRBD1; J: TRBJ1-1; DNA: TGTGCCAGCAGCGTAGTCCAGGGGGCGAGGGCTTTCTTT; CDR3: CASSVVQGARAFF
V: TRBV19; size: many; D: NA; J: TRBJ2-7; DNA: TGTGCCAGTAGTATTGGCCGGGGCCGAGTCTACGAGCAGTACTTC; CDR3: CASSIGRGRVYEQYF
V: TRBV7-6; size: many; D: NA; J: TRBJ2-1; DNA: TGTGCCAGCGTTGAGAACGTAGTCGACAATGAGCAGTTCTTC; CDR3: CASVENVVDNEQFF
V: TRBV12-3/TRBV12-4; size: many; D: NA; J: TRBJ2-5; DNA: TGTGCCAGCAGCCGAACTAGTAACGGGGAGACCCAGTACTTC; CDR3: CASSRTSNGETQYF
V: TRBV2; size: many; D: NA; J: TRBJ1-4; DNA: TGTGCCAGCACCTCGGGAAGAAATGAAAAACTGTTTTTT; CDR3: CASTSGRNEKLFF
V: TRBV7-3; size: many; D: NA; J: TRBJ2-3; DNA: TGTGCCAGCAGCCCACAGGGTGTGGCAGATACGCAGTATTTT; CDR3: CASSPQGVADTQYF
V: TRBV18; size: many; D: NA; J: TRBJ1-3; DNA: TGTGCCAGCTCACTTGGACCCCACTCTGGAAACACCATATATTTT; CDR3: CASSLGPHSGNTIYF
V: TRBV5-5; size: NA; D: NA; J: TRBJ1-3; DNA: TGTGCCAGCAGCTTGACAACAGGCTCTGGAAACACCATATATTTT; CDR3: CASSLTTGSGNTIYF
V: TRBV5-5; size: many; D: NA; J: TRBJ2-7; DNA: TGTGCCAGCAGCTTGGCCCAGCCCCAGGGGGAGCAGTACTTC; CDR3: CASSLAQPQGEQYF
V: TRBV18; size: many; D: NA; J: TRBJ2-3; DNA: TGTGCCAGCTCACCGCGACAGAACACAGATACGCAGTATTTT; CDR3: CASSPRQNTDTQYF
V: TRBV29-1; size: NA; D: NA; J: TRBJ2-7; DNA: TGCAGCTTTAGGCCCAGGACTTCGCCGGAGCAGTACTTC; CDR3: CSFRPRTSPEQYF
V: TRBV7-9; size: many; D: TRBD2; J: TRBJ2-1; DNA: TGTGCCAGCAGCTTAACTACTAGCGGGGGGCGCAATGAGCAGTTCTTC; CDR3: CASSLTTSGGRNEQFF
V: TRBV12-5; size: many; D: NA; J: TRBJ1-5; DNA: TGTGCTAGTGGTTTGGTACATCCCGTACAATATAGCAATCAGCCCCAGCATTTT; CDR3: CASGLVHPVQYSNQPQHF
V: TRBV7-6; size: many; D: NA; J: TRBJ2-3; DNA: TGTGCCAGCAGCTTAGGCGGGGGCGCGGCGGATACGCAGTATTTT; CDR3: CASSLGGGAADTQYF
V: TRBV29-1; size: medium-sized; D: NA; J: TRBJ1-1; DNA: TGCCTCTGCCGCAGGGTCAACACTGAAGCTTTCTTT; CDR3: CLCRRVNTEAFF
V: TRBV5-6; size: many; D: TRBD2; J: TRBJ2-7; DNA: TGTGCCAGCAGCTTTCCGGGACTAGCCTACGAGCAGTACTTC; CDR3: CASSFPGLAYEQYF
V: TRBV7-9; size: many; D: NA; J: TRBJ1-5; DNA: TGTGCCAGCAGCTTTTCCGATAGCAATCAGCCCCAGCATTTT; CDR3: CASSFSDSNQPQHF
V: TRBV3-1; size: many; D: NA; J: TRBJ2-7; DNA: TGTGCCAGCAGCCAAGAGGTGACAGGAAGGATTTTCGAGCAGTACTTC; CDR3: CASSQEVTGRIFEQYF
V: TRBV9; size: many; D: NA; J: TRBJ2-2; DNA: TGTGCCAGCAGCGACAGGCTGAACACCGGGGAGCTGTTTTTT; CDR3: CASSDRLNTGELFF
V: TRBV20-1; size: NA; D: TRBD1; J: TRBJ2-7; DNA: TGCAGTGCTAGAGGGACGGGGACAGGGGTGTACGAGCAGTACTTC; CDR3: CSARGTGTGVYEQYF
V: TRBV25-1; size: many; D: NA; J: TRBJ1-1; DNA: TGTGCCAGCAGGGGACACGCCAATGAAGCTTTCTTT; CDR3: CASRGHANEAFF
V: TRBV11-2; size: many; D: NA; J: TRBJ2-3; DNA: TGTGCCAGCAGCTTAATCCAGGACTTTTGGGGAGATACGCAGTATTTT; CDR3: CASSLIQDFWGDTQYF
V: TRBV4-3; size: many; D: NA; J: TRBJ1-3; DNA: TGCGCCAGCAGCCAAGCAGGAGGGCTTTCTGGAAACACCATATATTTT; CDR3: CASSQAGGLSGNTIYF
V: TRBV10-3; size: many; D: NA; J: TRBJ1-5; DNA: TGTGCCATCAGTGAGTCGGCAGTACTATATCAGCCCCAGCATTTT; CDR3: CAISESAVLYQPQHF
V: TRBV5-1; size: many; D: TRBD1; J: TRBJ2-6; DNA: TGCGCCAGCAGCTTTGGGGACAGGGGCGCTGGGGCCAACGTCCTGACTTTC; CDR3: CASSFGDRGAGANVLTF
V: TRBV6-1; size: many; D: NA; J: TRBJ1-1; DNA: TGTGCCAGCAGTGAAAGGGACAACACTGAAGCTTTCTTT; CDR3: CASSERDNTEAFF
V: TRBV7-3; size: many; D: NA; J: TRBJ1-6; DNA: TGTGCCAGCAGCTTACGGCAGGCTAATTCACCCCTCCACTTT; CDR3: CASSLRQANSPLHF
V: TRBV12-3/TRBV12-4; size: medium-sized; D: TRBD1; J: TRBJ2-2; DNA: TGTGCCAGCAGTACCGGGACAGCCCACGGTGGGGAGCTGTTTTTT; CDR3: CASSTGTAHGGELFF